The 7 T cell receptor beta chains in this list originate from one sample, sequenced in a study of CD8 T cells in ankylosing spondylitis. TCRdb fed the 5' RACE reads into MiXCR, producing one record per CDR3 protein. Found here are 350,000 to 400,000 distinct CDR3 sequences, 20% of them singletons; the top ten hold about an eighth. The sample consisted of blood, either unsorted or a sorted T cell fraction (not recorded which). The receptor set was obtained from a male donor with ankylosing spondylitis or in good health (not recorded which).

The genes are TRBV12-3 or TRBV12-4 and TRBJ1-5; D is undetermined. The CDR3 covers 16 residues. Trimming removed 3 bases at V and 7 bases at J, with 19 bases between. In nucleotides, the CDR3 is TGTGCCAGCAGTTTCCGCAATTCTGACCAAGGGCAGCCCCAGCATTTT. Its translation is CASSFRNSDQGQPQHF.

This clonotype was counted between two and nine times. The chain couples TRBV7-9 to TRBJ2-7, with D perhaps matching TRBD2 (6 bases). The germline V gene encodes CDR1 SEHNR and CDR2 FQNEAQ (reference sequence). The CDR3 spans 13 residues. The V gene lost 4 bases and the J gene lost 3 bases, with 10 bases spanning the gap. Here the CDR3 reads CASSWEEFYEQYF. CDR3 coding DNA: TGTGCCAGCAGCTGGGAGGAGTTCTACGAGCAGTACTTC.

The V gene is TRBV27, the J gene TRBJ2-3; D may be TRBD2 (6 bases). The CDR3 length is 17 residues. V was pared by 3 bases and J by 2 bases, with 18 bases between. Germline V CDR1 and CDR2: MNHEY, SMNVEV (reference sequence). CDR3 DNA: TGTGCCAGCAGTTTTTCCTGGTCGGGGGTTTTCACAGATACGCAGTATTTT. This gives the protein CASSFSWSGVFTDTQYF.

The chain carries TRBV29-1 and TRBJ2-7; perhaps D is TRBD1 or TRBD2 (6 bases each). The V and J ends lost 5 bases and 0 bases respectively, with 11 bases between them. The CDR3 is 13 amino acids. Germline lookup yields CDR1 SQVTM and CDR2 ANQGSEA. The CDR3 DNA reads TGCAGCGTTCCGGGGGCCCGCTCCTACGAGCAGTACTTC. Translated: CSVPGARSYEQYF.

This clonotype was counted between two and nine times. This rearrangement joins TRBV5-6 to TRBJ2-1, with unresolved D. Germline V CDR1 and CDR2: SGHDT, YYEEEE. V was pared by 0 bases and J by 8 bases, with 18 bases between. The CDR3 has 16 residues. The DNA for the CDR3 is TGTGCCAGCAGCTTGGTGGGCGGCTATACAAGGGATGAGCAGTTCTTC. Its translation is CASSLVGGYTRDEQFF.

This clonotype has just a few counts. The chain is built from TRBV6-1 and TRBJ2-5, with D hard to call. The CDR3 loop spans 15 amino acids. V lost 7 bases and J 0 bases, leaving 15 bases between the germline ends. Germline CDR1 reads MNHNS; CDR2 reads SASEGT. In DNA form, the CDR3 reads TGTGCCAGCACCAACTCGTGGGCTAACCAAGAGACCCAGTACTTC. Encoded protein: CASTNSWANQETQYF.

As DNA, the CDR3 is TGCAGTGCCCCCCTGAGGGACAGGGCCTCCTACGAGCAGTACTTC. This translates into CSAPLRDRASYEQYF. The chain couples TRBV20-1 to TRBJ2-7; 9 nucleotides line up with TRBD1. The CDR3 is 15 residues long. V was clipped by 6 bases and J by 0 bases; unmatched bases: 9. CDR1 DFQATT and CDR2 SNEGSKA come from the germline V gene (reference sequence).